The sequence of this T cell receptor (beta chain) was determined in a study of OX40 agonist ivuxolimab in advanced cancers. Germline CDR1 and CDR2: ENHRY and SYGVKD. Deletions cut 0 bases from V and 3 bases from J, with 9 bases between. The CDR3 runs to 15 residues. Method: immunoSEQ multiplex PCR; TCRdb's copy keeps in-frame clones and lacks some. Here the sample spans approximately 58,000 clones, about 83% being singletons. The V and J genes are TRBV10-3 and TRBJ1-3; D gene unclear. The clonotype was recovered from an adult with an advanced solid tumor such as melanoma, head and neck, liver or kidney cancer. Source: CD4+ or CD8+ T cells sorted from blood, taken in a trial of the OX40 agonist ivuxolimab. The CDR3 loop is CAISESRTGGNTIYF. The CDR3, as DNA: TGTGCCATCAGTGAGTCGCGCACGGGTGGAAACACCATATATTTT.